This T cell receptor (beta chain) emerged from a study of CD8 T cells in ankylosing spondylitis. TCRdb passed the 5' RACE reads through MiXCR, listing each CDR3 protein once. The sample consists of about 500,000 distinct CDR3 sequences, roughly 5.3% of them appearing once. Findings and caveats of the study: Clones that were linked to disease were CD8+ and were relatively rare in peripheral blood. Characteristic of ankylosing spondylitis blood, it appeared, was a TCR beta motif comprising about eight highly homologous variants.

The CDR3 runs to 14 residues. CDR1 is SEHNR and CDR2 is FQNEAQ in the germline V gene (reference sequence). V lost 1 base and J 3 bases, leaving 10 bases between the germline ends. This clonotype was seen repeatedly, ten times or more. The antigen is not known. This clonotype was sampled from a male donor with ankylosing spondylitis. The chain couples TRBV7-9 to TRBJ2-7; D not certain. Sample: blood, either unsorted or a sorted T cell fraction (not recorded which). The CDR3 spells CASSLGYGNYEQYF. CDR3 sequence (DNA): TGTGCCAGCAGCTTAGGATACGGAAACTACGAGCAGTACTTC.